One sample yielded the 15 T cell receptor beta chains listed below, sequenced in a study of OX40 agonist ivuxolimab in advanced cancers. Data came from immunoSEQ multiplex PCR; TCRdb stores just in-frame clones and leaves some out. The sample holds some 52,000 clones; under 95% are singletons and the top ten take around 10%. This specimen was CD4+ or CD8+ T cells sorted from blood, taken in a trial of the OX40 agonist ivuxolimab. All receptors come from an adult with an advanced solid tumor such as melanoma, head and neck, liver or kidney cancer.

The chain joins TRBV30 to TRBJ2-6; D might be TRBD2 (5 bases). The CDR3 consists of 14 residues. V was trimmed by 5 bases and J by 1 base, leaving 9 bases between them. CDR1 and CDR2 (germline): GTSNPN, SVGIG (reference sequence). The CDR3 is CAWARGSGANVLTF. Written as DNA, the CDR3 is TGTGCCTGGGCCCGGGGATCTGGGGCCAACGTCCTGACTTTC. Together with reference TRBV30 and TRBJ2-6, the CDR3 gives the full variable domain: SQTIHQWPATLVQPVGSPLSLECTVEGTSNPNLYWYRQAAGRGLQLLFYSVGIGQISSEVPQNLSASRPQDRQFILSSKKLLLSDSGFYLCAWARGSGANVLTFGAGSRLTVL.

The chain has TRBV5-1 and TRBJ2-3; maybe TRBD1 (6 bases). V was clipped by 3 bases and J by 2 bases, with 19 bases between them. CDR1 and CDR2 from the germline V gene are SGHRS and YFSETQ. This CDR3 region has 17 residues. The CDR3 region is CASSSGGGTPYTDTQYF. The DNA of the CDR3 is TGCGCCAGCAGCTCCGGTGGGGGCACACCCTACACAGATACGCAGTATTTT.

The V call is TRBV19, the J call TRBJ1-5; unclear D gene. The CDR3 covers 14 residues. V lost 11 bases and J lost 5, with 19 bases in between. Looked up from germline, CDR1 is LNHDA and CDR2 is SQIVND (reference sequence). CDR3 nucleotides: TGTGCCCCTAATAGGGCAGCAAGGGATCAGCCCCAGCATTTT. This codes for CAPNRAARDQPQHF.

The gene calls are TRBV7-9 and TRBJ2-1, with 11 nucleotides matching TRBD1. The CDR3 is 14 amino acids. J lost 6 bases, V lost 6 bases, and 4 bases had no gene match. Germline assignment: CDR1 SEHNR and CDR2 FQNEAQ (reference sequence). The CDR3 here is CASRGTGGSNEQFF. For the CDR3, the DNA is TGTGCCAGCAGGGGGACAGGGGGGAGCAATGAGCAGTTCTTC.

This chain connects TRBV28 to TRBJ2-2, with D perhaps TRBD2 (6 bases). V was shortened by 2 bases and J by 6 bases, with 13 bases between the two germline ends. The germline CDR1 and CDR2 sequences are MDHEN and SYDVKM. The CDR3 spans 15 residues. The CDR3 nucleotides read TGTGCCAGCAGTTTAAGAGGGAGGCTCGCCGGGGAGCTGTTTTTT. Residues: CASSLRGRLAGELFF.

The chain recombines TRBV4-1 with TRBJ2-3, with D uncertain. Germline lookup yields CDR1 MGHRA and CDR2 YSYEKL. Trimming shortened V by 2 bases and J by 0 bases, and 12 bases separated the two germline ends. There are 16 residues in the CDR3. The CDR3 loop is CASSQLRLVSTDTQYF. CDR3 sequence (DNA): TGCGCCAGCAGCCAACTACGGCTAGTAAGCACAGATACGCAGTATTTT.

The chain is built from TRBV28 and TRBJ2-2; D possibly uses TRBD1 or TRBD2 (5 bases each). The CDR3 runs to 19 residues. Trimming pared 4 bases from V and 8 bases from J, leaving 29 bases between. Germline loops: CDR1 MDHEN, CDR2 SYDVKM. The CDR3: CASSSIPGPSQGESGELFF. The CDR3 DNA reads as TGTGCCAGCAGTTCAATACCGGGGCCATCTCAAGGGGAGTCAGGGGAGCTGTTTTTT.

The chain recombines TRBV7-6 with TRBJ2-7; TRBD1 aligns across 8 bases. The CDR3 covers 15 residues. Germline V gives CDR1 SGHVS, CDR2 FNYEAQ. After removal of 4 bases from V and 3 bases from J, the junction contained 8 bases not matched to a gene. The CDR3 loop is CASSSDRDDYYEQYF. In DNA, the CDR3 is TGTGCCAGCAGCTCGGACAGGGACGACTACTACGAGCAGTACTTC.

The chain uses TRBV19 and TRBJ2-7; the D gene is possibly TRBD2 (6 bases). The CDR3 loop spans 15 amino acids. Trimming pared 1 base from V and 5 bases from J, leaving 15 bases between. CDR1 is LNHDA and CDR2 is SQIVND in the germline V gene (reference sequence). CDR3 loop: CASSIGGGYGDEQYF. CDR3 coding DNA: TGTGCCAGTAGTATAGGAGGAGGGTATGGAGACGAGCAGTACTTC.

The rearrangement joins TRBV5-6 to TRBJ2-7; TRBD1 agrees at 11 bases. CDR1 is SGHDT and CDR2 is YYEEEE in the germline V gene. V dropped 4 bases and J dropped 4; count of bases not matched to a gene: 7. The CDR3 spans 15 residues. The DNA of the CDR3 is TGTGCCAGCAGCCCCCCGGACAGGGGGCTATACGAGCAGTACTTC. It is translated as CASSPPDRGLYEQYF.

J is TRBJ2-7 and V is TRBV7-2; D assignment may be TRBD1 or TRBD2 (5 bases each). From germline, CDR1 is SGHTA and CDR2 FQGNSA. The CDR3 is 14 residues long. Trimming removed 4 bases from V and 2 bases from J, with 12 bases in between. The CDR3 coding sequence is TGTGCCAGCAGCTCCGGGACCGGGACCTACGAGCAGTACTTC. Translated, it gives CASSSGTGTYEQYF.

The chain employs TRBV7-3 and TRBJ2-1; TRBD2 agrees at 10 bases. The V segment lost 2 bases and the J segment 6 bases; nucleotides outside the gene matches: 4. Germline CDR1 reads SGHTA; CDR2 reads FQGTGA. The CDR3 has 15 residues. The DNA for the CDR3 is TGTGCCAGCAGCTTACTAGCGGGAGCGGTCAATGAGCAGTTCTTC. Translation: CASSLLAGAVNEQFF. Drawing the rest from reference TRBV7-3 and TRBJ2-1, the complete variable domain is GAGVSQTPSNKVTEKGKYVELRCDPISGHTALYWYRQSLGQGPEFLIYFQGTGAADDSGLPNDRFFAVRPEGSVSTLKIQRTERGDSAVYLCASSLLAGAVNEQFFGPGTRLTVL.

The J gene is TRBJ2-2, the V gene TRBV4-1, with D possibly being TRBD2 (5 bases). The CDR3 covers 15 residues. Between the trimmed V and J ends, which lost 1 base and 1 base, there was a span of 7 bases. Germline-derived CDR1 and CDR2 are MGHRA and YSYEKL. The CDR3 loop reads CASSQVGRNTGELFF. The CDR3 region has the DNA TGCGCCAGCAGCCAAGTTGGGAGGAACACCGGGGAGCTGTTTTTT.

The chain uses TRBV5-4 and TRBJ2-7; possible D gene TRBD1, 6 bases. Trimming removed 5 bases from V and 3 bases from J, with 12 bases in between. In germline, CDR1 is SGHNT, CDR2 YYREEE (reference sequence). The CDR3 contains 13 residues. CDR3 loop: CASSDGQSYEQYF. In nucleotides, the CDR3 is TGTGCCAGCAGTGACGGACAGAGCTACGAGCAGTACTTC.

The V and J genes are TRBV29-1 and TRBJ2-1, with 10 bases fitting TRBD2. CDR3 length: 13 residues. V lost 6 bases to trimming and J lost 5 bases; unmatched junction nucleotides: 4. Germline-derived CDR1 and CDR2 are SQVTM and ANQGSEA. DNA for the CDR3: TGCAGCGTCGATAGCGGGAGGAACAATGAGCAGTTCTTC. It codes for CSVDSGRNNEQFF.